The present T cell receptor (beta chain) was sequenced within a study of identical twins. Study-level points and caveats: The study drew conclusions from cross-sectional statistical analysis, not from following the same donors.

MiXCR, run by TCRdb on the 5' RACE reads, gives a single entry per CDR3 protein. The repertoire holds approximately 230,000 distinct CDR3 sequences, 6.5% seen once, with approximately 15% in the top ten. CDR1 SGHRS and CDR2 YFSETQ come from the germline V gene. This CDR3 has 16 residues. V shed 5 bases and J shed 9 bases, with 27 bases lying between them. This clonotype appeared a few times. Its specificity is not known. These data also formed part of another study, on T cells expressing NK-cell markers.

This chain links TRBV5-1 with TRBJ2-7; the D is unclear. The sequence came from a woman aged 18-29 years in good health. The sequenced sample consisted of CD8+ T cells sorted from blood. This CDR3 reads CASRVGPGPPFPGQYF. The CDR3 coding sequence is TGCGCCAGCAGAGTAGGGCCCGGGCCCCCTTTCCCAGGGCAGTACTTC.